The 21 T cell receptor beta chains reported below all come from one sample, sequenced in a study of long-term antiretroviral therapy in people with HIV. Sequencing used immunoSEQ v3.0 at survey level. Using immunoSEQ multiplex PCR, the repertoire was profiled, and TCRdb retains in-frame clones only, with some absent. Of 15,000 to 20,000 clones in the sample, 60% to 85% are singletons; the top ten hold about 16%. The starting material was unsorted PBMCs, obtained 2.1 to 2.2 years before starting antiretroviral therapy. Receptor source: a man aged 30 to 39 with HIV.

This clone showed up just once. The rearrangement uses TRBV4-3 and TRBJ2-1; D unresolved. The germline V gene has CDR1 LGHNA and CDR2 YSLEER. V was clipped by 0 bases and J by 7 bases, with 16 bases between them. The CDR3 runs to 16 residues. Here the CDR3 reads CASSQDSGPRVNEQFF. CDR3 nucleotide sequence: TGCGCCAGCAGCCAAGACTCCGGGCCCCGGGTGAATGAGCAGTTCTTC.

This chain uses TRBV6-5 with TRBJ2-7; TRBD1 matches at 7 bases. This CDR3 contains 15 residues. The germline V gene has CDR1 MNHEY and CDR2 SVGAGI. With 5 bases clipped from V and 0 bases from J, the junction kept 7 bases outside the gene matches. CDR3 amino acids: CASSLRTGTSYEQYF. The CDR3 nucleotides are TGTGCCAGCAGTCTAAGGACAGGTACCTCCTACGAGCAGTACTTC.

J is TRBJ1-2 and V is TRBV10-3, with TRBD1 matching 7 bases. V lost 3 bases to trimming and J lost 4 bases; unmatched junction nucleotides: 8. CDR3 length: 15 amino acids. Germline CDR1 is ENHRY and CDR2 is SYGVKD. The CDR3 reads CAISEPGQVSYGYTF. CDR3 sequence (DNA): TGTGCCATCAGTGAACCCGGACAGGTCTCCTATGGCTACACCTTC.

The rearrangement joins TRBV7-2 to TRBJ2-7; 7 bases match TRBD2. The germline CDR1 and CDR2 sequences are SGHTA and FQGNSA. The junction had 9 bases not matched to a gene; V was cut back by 1 base and J by 3 bases. The length of the CDR3 is 16 residues. The DNA of the CDR3 is TGTGCCAGCAGCTTAGTTCCGGTGGGAGGGCTCTACGAGCAGTACTTC. It specifies CASSLVPVGGLYEQYF.

This chain links TRBV27 with TRBJ1-2; D perhaps matches TRBD1 (6 bases). This CDR3 has 13 residues. Trimming stripped 2 bases from V and 8 bases from J, with 12 bases between. Germline-derived CDR1 and CDR2 are MNHEY and SMNVEV (reference sequence). DNA for the CDR3: TGTGCCAGCAGTTTAAGACAGGCAGGGGGCTACACCTTC. It encodes CASSLRQAGGYTF.

This clone was seen more than once but under ten times. The chain couples TRBV27 to TRBJ2-2; D is undetermined. The CDR3 covers 13 residues. Deletions cut 2 bases from V and 1 base from J, with 2 bases between. The germline V gene has CDR1 MNHEY and CDR2 SMNVEV (reference sequence). CDR3 nucleotides: TGTGCCAGCAGTTTAATGAACACCGGGGAGCTGTTTTTT. It codes for CASSLMNTGELFF.

The rearrangement joins TRBV27 to TRBJ1-1; the match to TRBD1 covers 7 bases. CDR1 is MNHEY and CDR2 is SMNVEV in the germline V gene (reference sequence). Trimming cost V 5 bases and J 1 base; bases outside gene matches: 7. The length of the CDR3 is 15 residues. In DNA, the CDR3 is TGTGCCAGCAGTCCGATGGGACAGAAGAACACTGAAGCTTTCTTT. Translating it yields CASSPMGQKNTEAFF.

The rearrangement links TRBV5-1 to TRBJ2-3; 8 positions match TRBD2. V shed 5 bases, J shed 2 bases, and the junction held 4 bases outside the gene matches. Germline CDR1 reads SGHRS; CDR2 reads YFSETQ. This CDR3 is built from 14 residues. The CDR3 DNA reads as TGCGCCAGCAGGACTAGCGCCACCACAGATACGCAGTATTTT. Translation gives CASRTSATTDTQYF.

The chain has TRBV10-3 and TRBJ2-1; 11 nucleotides line up with TRBD2. The CDR3 has 14 amino acids. V dropped 7 bases and J dropped 5; count of bases not matched to a gene: 4. Germline assignment: CDR1 ENHRY and CDR2 SYGVKD. Written as DNA, the CDR3 is TGTGCCATCACGACTAGCGGGAACAACAATGAGCAGTTCTTC. Amino acids: CAITTSGNNNEQFF.

V usage is TRBV7-9 and J usage is TRBJ1-2; D gene unclear. The CDR3 consists of 16 residues. Germline V CDR1 and CDR2: SEHNR, FQNEAQ (reference sequence). Trimming cost V 7 bases and J 1 base, with 19 bases left between them. This chain's CDR3 is CASNDPTPVYNYGYTF. The CDR3 bases are TGTGCCAGCAACGACCCCACCCCGGTCTATAACTATGGCTACACCTTC.

The V gene is TRBV18, the J gene TRBJ1-6; a weak D match, TRBD1 (5 bases). Germline-derived CDR1 and CDR2 are KGHSH and LQKENI. The CDR3 runs to 17 residues. V was trimmed by 2 bases and J by 6 bases, leaving 17 bases between them. The CDR3 reads CASSPALARVTNSPLHF. CDR3 DNA sequence: TGTGCCAGCTCACCAGCTTTGGCCAGGGTAACTAATTCACCCCTCCACTTT.

The chain employs TRBV30 and TRBJ1-2, with D maybe TRBD1 (6 bases). Trimming cost V 2 bases and J 2 bases, with 9 bases left between them. The germline gives CDR1 GTSNPN, CDR2 SVGIG (reference sequence). The CDR3 has 13 residues. The CDR3 reads CAWSIQGNYGYTF. DNA for the CDR3: TGTGCCTGGAGTATTCAGGGGAACTATGGCTACACCTTC.

This chain connects TRBV6-6 to TRBJ2-1; tentatively, D is TRBD1 (5 bases). CDR3 size: 14 residues. The germline V and J ends were trimmed by 7 bases and 8 bases, with 18 bases remaining between them. Germline V CDR1 and CDR2: MNHNY, SVGAGI (reference sequence). CDR3 nucleotides: TGTGCCAGCAACTGGCCAGGGTTCGTCGATGAGCAGTTCTTC. As protein: CASNWPGFVDEQFF.

V gene TRBV4-3 combines with J gene TRBJ1-1; no definite D call. Germline lookup yields CDR1 LGHNA and CDR2 YSLEER. The CDR3 runs to 15 residues. The V gene lost 2 bases and the J gene lost 6 bases, with 16 bases spanning the gap. Here the CDR3 reads CASSQSESLVSEAFF. The CDR3, as DNA: TGCGCCAGCAGCCAATCCGAATCGTTAGTGTCTGAAGCTTTCTTT.

V and J are TRBV29-1 and TRBJ2-7; D possibly corresponds to TRBD1 (6 bases). V was trimmed by 0 bases and J by 4 bases, leaving 16 bases between them. Looked up from germline, CDR1 is SQVTM and CDR2 is ANQGSEA. The CDR3 runs 15 residues. CDR3 DNA: TGCAGCGTTGAAGATGCACAGGGCGTGGAGTACGAGCAGTACTTC. This codes for CSVEDAQGVEYEQYF.

The chain carries TRBV6-5 and TRBJ1-2, with 10 bases lining up with TRBD1. Germline V gene data show CDR1 as MNHEY and CDR2 as SVGAGI. Trimming at V came to 6 bases and at J to 8 bases, leaving 12 bases not matched to a gene. The CDR3 sequence is 15 residues long. This CDR3 reads CASRATGGALIGYTF. Here the CDR3 DNA reads TGTGCCAGCAGAGCGACAGGGGGCGCCTTAATAGGCTACACCTTC.

The chain has TRBV7-9 and TRBJ1-1; TRBD1 agrees at 7 bases. Per germline, CDR1 SEHNR and CDR2 FQNEAQ (reference sequence). The CDR3 totals 15 residues. V trimming: 4 bases; J trimming: 5 bases; junction bases outside the gene matches: 10. The DNA for the CDR3 is TGTGCCAGCAGCTCAGCAGGGGGTGGAGAGACTGAAGCTTTCTTT. Translated, it gives CASSSAGGGETEAFF.

The chain links TRBV9 to TRBJ2-7; possible D gene TRBD2, 7 bases. V lost 0 bases to trimming and J lost 4 bases, with 11 bases between them. This CDR3 comprises 14 residues. Germline V lookup: CDR1 SGDLS, CDR2 YYNGEE. The CDR3 region is CASSVGGGVYEQYF. The CDR3 DNA follows: TGTGCCAGCAGCGTAGGAGGGGGGGTGTACGAGCAGTACTTC.

A few counts support this clone. The V gene is TRBV7-9, the J gene TRBJ2-7, with 7 nucleotides matching TRBD1. Germline V gives CDR1 SEHNR, CDR2 FQNEAQ (reference sequence). After removal of 5 bases from V and 3 bases from J, the junction contained 7 bases not matched to a gene. The CDR3 has 14 amino acids. CDR3 in DNA: TGTGCCAGCAGCCCCACAGGACAGGACTACGAGCAGTACTTC. Translated: CASSPTGQDYEQYF.

The rearrangement links TRBV7-8 to TRBJ2-7; the match to TRBD2 covers 8 bases. With 5 bases clipped from V and 3 bases from J, the junction kept 9 bases outside the gene matches. Germline V gene lookup returns CDR1 SGHVS and CDR2 FQNEAQ. CDR3 length: 15 amino acids. The CDR3: CASSPGGGTLYEQYF. The CDR3 DNA is TGTGCCAGCAGCCCCGGGGGGGGAACGCTCTACGAGCAGTACTTC.

The gene calls are TRBV7-3 and TRBJ2-5; 9 nucleotides agree with TRBD2. The CDR3 runs to 17 residues. CDR1 is SGHTA, CDR2 FQGTGA, per germline. With V trimmed by 2 bases and J by 0 bases, 7 bases remained unmatched. The CDR3 DNA is TGTGCCAGCAGCTTACCCCGGCTAGCGGGGTACCAAGAGACCCAGTACTTC. Residues: CASSLPRLAGYQETQYF.